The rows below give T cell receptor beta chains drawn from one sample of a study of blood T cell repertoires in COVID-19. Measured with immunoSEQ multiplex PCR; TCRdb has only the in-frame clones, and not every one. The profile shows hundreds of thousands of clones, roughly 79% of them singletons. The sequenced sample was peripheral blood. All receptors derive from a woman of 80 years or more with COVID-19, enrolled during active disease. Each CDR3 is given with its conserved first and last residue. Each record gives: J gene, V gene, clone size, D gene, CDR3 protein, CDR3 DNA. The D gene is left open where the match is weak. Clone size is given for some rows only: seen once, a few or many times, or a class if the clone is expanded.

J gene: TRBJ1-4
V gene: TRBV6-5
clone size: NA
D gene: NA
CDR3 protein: CASRINTYNEKLFF
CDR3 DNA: TGTGCCAGCAGGATAAACACGTATAATGAAAAACTGTTTTTT

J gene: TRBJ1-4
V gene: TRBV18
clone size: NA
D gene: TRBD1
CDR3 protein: CASSPRQGAHGEKLFF
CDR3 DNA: TGTGCCAGCTCACCAAGACAGGGGGCGCACGGTGAAAAACTGTTTTTT

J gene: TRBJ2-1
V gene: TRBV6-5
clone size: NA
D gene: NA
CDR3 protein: CASKKKLEGNEQFF
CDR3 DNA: TGTGCCAGCAAGAAAAAACTAGAGGGCAATGAGCAGTTCTTC

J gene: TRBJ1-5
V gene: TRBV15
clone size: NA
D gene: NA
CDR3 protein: CATSRWKGENNQPQHF
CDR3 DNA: TGTGCCACCAGCAGGTGGAAGGGGGAGAACAATCAGCCCCAGCATTTT

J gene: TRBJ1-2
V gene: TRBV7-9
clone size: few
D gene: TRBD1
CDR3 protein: CASSLTGEQAGYTF
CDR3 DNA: TGTGCCAGCAGCTTGACAGGGGAGCAGGCTGGCTACACCTTC

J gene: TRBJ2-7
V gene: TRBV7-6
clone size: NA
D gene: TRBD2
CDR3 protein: CASSPKTGTSGKAGSYEQYF
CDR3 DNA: TGTGCCAGCAGCCCTAAAACCGGGACTAGCGGGAAAGCGGGTTCCTACGAGCAGTACTTC

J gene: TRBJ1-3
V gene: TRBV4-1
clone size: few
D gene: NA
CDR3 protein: CASSLEIGLAGNTIYF
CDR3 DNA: TGCGCCAGCAGCCTCGAAATAGGCCTAGCTGGAAACACCATATATTTT

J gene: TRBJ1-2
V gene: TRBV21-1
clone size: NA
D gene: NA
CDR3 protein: CASSKGGQGSPINYGYTF
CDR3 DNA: TGTGCCAGCAGCAAAGGGGGGCAGGGATCCCCCATTAACTATGGCTACACCTTC

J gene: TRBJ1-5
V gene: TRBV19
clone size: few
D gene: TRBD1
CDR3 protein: CASSPGQRNQPQHF
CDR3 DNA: TGTGCCAGTAGTCCGGGACAGCGCAATCAGCCCCAGCATTTT

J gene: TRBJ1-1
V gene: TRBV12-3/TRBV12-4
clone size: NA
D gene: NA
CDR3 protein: CASSSLRGSEAFF
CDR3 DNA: TGTGCCAGCAGTTCACTCAGAGGATCTGAAGCTTTCTTT

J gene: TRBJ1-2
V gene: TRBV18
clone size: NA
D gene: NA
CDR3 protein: CASSPGQNEPGGYTF
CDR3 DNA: TGTGCCAGCTCACCGGGACAAAACGAACCTGGAGGCTACACCTTC

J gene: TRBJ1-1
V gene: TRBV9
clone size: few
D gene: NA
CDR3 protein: CASSIAGNTEAFF
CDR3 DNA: TGTGCCAGCAGCATCGCCGGGAACACTGAAGCTTTCTTT

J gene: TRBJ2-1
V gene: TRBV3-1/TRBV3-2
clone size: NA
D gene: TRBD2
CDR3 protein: CASSPTSGREDEQFF
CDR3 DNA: TGTGCCAGCAGCCCGACTAGCGGGAGGGAGGATGAGCAGTTCTTC

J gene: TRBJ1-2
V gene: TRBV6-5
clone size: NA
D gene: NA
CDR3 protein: CATTKGPGRGYTF
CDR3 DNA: TGTGCCACTACAAAGGGTCCAGGGCGAGGCTACACCTTC

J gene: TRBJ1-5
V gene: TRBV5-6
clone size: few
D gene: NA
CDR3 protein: CASSLMQTTNQPQHF
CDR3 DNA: TGTGCCAGCAGCTTAATGCAGACTACCAATCAGCCCCAGCATTTT

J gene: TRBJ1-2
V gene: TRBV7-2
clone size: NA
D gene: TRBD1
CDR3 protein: CASSRDSRYGYTF
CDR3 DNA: TGTGCCAGCAGCCGGGACAGTCGTTATGGCTACACCTTC

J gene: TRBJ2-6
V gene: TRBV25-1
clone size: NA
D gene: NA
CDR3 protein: CASSVPGQTLSGANVLTF
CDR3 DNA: TGTGCCAGCAGTGTCCCGGGACAAACCCTCTCTGGGGCCAACGTCCTGACTTTC

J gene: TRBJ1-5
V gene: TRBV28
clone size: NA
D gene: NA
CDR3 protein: CASTHGQSLGQPQHF
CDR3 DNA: TGTGCCAGCACCCACGGACAGTCCCTCGGTCAGCCCCAGCATTTT

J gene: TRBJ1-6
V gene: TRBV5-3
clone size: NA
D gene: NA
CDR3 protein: CAPHSRSRGSYNSPLHF
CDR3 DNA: TGTGCCCCACACTCGCGATCGAGAGGCTCCTATAATTCACCCCTCCACTTT

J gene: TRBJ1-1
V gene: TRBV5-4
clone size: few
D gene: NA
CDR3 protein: CASTRDRLYTEAFF
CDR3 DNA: TGTGCCAGCACCAGAGACAGGTTGTACACTGAAGCTTTCTTT

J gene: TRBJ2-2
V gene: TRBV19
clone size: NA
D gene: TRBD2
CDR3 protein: CASSSGGQSTGELFF
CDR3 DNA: TGTGCCAGTAGTAGCGGGGGGCAATCCACCGGGGAGCTGTTTTTT

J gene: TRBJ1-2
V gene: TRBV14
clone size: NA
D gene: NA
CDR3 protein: CASSQGRISSGYTF
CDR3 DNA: TGTGCCAGCAGCCAAGGGAGGATCTCTAGTGGCTACACCTTC

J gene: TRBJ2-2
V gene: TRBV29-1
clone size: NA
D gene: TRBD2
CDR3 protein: CSVSGTSGGGTGELFF
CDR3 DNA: TGCAGCGTTTCCGGGACTAGCGGTGGGGGAACCGGGGAGCTGTTTTTT

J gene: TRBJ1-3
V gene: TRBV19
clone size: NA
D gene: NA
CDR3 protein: CASSTEVTGGRNTIYF
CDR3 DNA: TGTGCCAGTAGTACAGAAGTGACCGGGGGGAGAAACACCATATATTTT

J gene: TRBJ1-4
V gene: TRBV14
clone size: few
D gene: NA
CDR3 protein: CASSQAGGPGEKLFF
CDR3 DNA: TGTGCCAGCAGCCAGGCTGGGGGCCCGGGGGAAAAACTGTTTTTT